This entry lists 26 T cell receptor beta chains sequenced from one sample in a study of blood T cell repertoires in COVID-19. Using immunoSEQ multiplex PCR, the repertoire was profiled, and TCRdb retains in-frame clones only, with some absent. The top ten hold roughly an eighth of the sample, which has about 130,000 clones, roughly 84% seen once. The sequenced material came from peripheral blood. These TCRs come from a woman in her twenties or thirties who had recovered from COVID-19.

The chain uses TRBV6-5 and TRBJ1-1; TRBD1 agrees at 7 bases. This CDR3 contains 15 residues. The germline CDR1 and CDR2 sequences are MNHEY and SVGAGI. Trimming took 2 bases from V and 3 from J; bases not matched to a gene: 6. The CDR3 loop reads CASSYTTGEDTEAFF. The CDR3 DNA reads as TGTGCCAGCAGTTACACCACAGGGGAAGACACTGAAGCTTTCTTT.

This clone was seen only once. J is TRBJ1-2 and V is TRBV6-5, with TRBD1 identical over 7 bases. The junction had 3 bases not matched to a gene; V was cut back by 6 bases and J by 2 bases. The CDR3 spans 13 residues. CDR1 is MNHEY, CDR2 SVGAGI, per germline. Here the CDR3 reads CASRWTGNYGYTF. In DNA, the CDR3 is TGTGCCAGCAGATGGACAGGAAACTATGGCTACACCTTC.

The V and J genes are TRBV9 and TRBJ2-2, with 9 bases matching TRBD1. V lost 4 bases to trimming and J lost 4 bases; unmatched junction nucleotides: 14. The CDR3 sequence is 18 residues long. CDR1 and CDR2 (germline): SGDLS, YYNGEE. This chain's CDR3 is CASSISTGTGYSTGELFF. The CDR3 DNA is TGTGCCAGCAGCATCTCCACCGGGACAGGGTATAGCACCGGGGAGCTGTTTTTT.

This clone occurred a few times. The rearrangement joins TRBV5-1 to TRBJ1-1, with 8 bases identical to TRBD1. Trimming at V came to 4 bases and at J to 6 bases, leaving 8 bases not matched to a gene. The CDR3 has 14 amino acids. Germline V lookup: CDR1 SGHRS, CDR2 YFSETQ. CDR3 amino acids: CASSPDRVQSEAFF. CDR3 DNA: TGCGCCAGCAGCCCGGACAGGGTCCAGTCTGAAGCTTTCTTT.

The chain combines TRBV2 with TRBJ2-3; 9 bases align to TRBD2. Germline CDR1 and CDR2: SNHLY and FYNNEI. Trimming took 11 bases from V and 1 from J; bases not matched to a gene: 7. This CDR3 has 14 amino acids. The CDR3 sequence is CAGSGGRGTDTQYF. CDR3 DNA: TGTGCCGGGAGCGGGGGGCGGGGCACAGATACGCAGTATTTT.

The chain carries TRBV7-3 and TRBJ2-3; D is uncertain. The V gene lost 0 bases and the J gene lost 3 bases, with 10 bases spanning the gap. Per the germline V gene, CDR1 is SGHTA and CDR2 is FQGTGA. This CDR3 contains 15 residues. The CDR3 nucleotides are TGTGCCAGCAGCTTAACGGATCTAGAAACAGATACGCAGTATTTT. Amino acid sequence: CASSLTDLETDTQYF.

This chain links TRBV15 with TRBJ2-3, with 7 bases lining up with TRBD2. V shed 0 bases, J shed 3 bases, and the junction held 6 bases outside the gene matches. CDR1 is LNHNV, CDR2 YYDKDF, per germline (reference sequence). This CDR3 has 16 residues. The CDR3 DNA reads as TGTGCCACCAGCAGAGAGGGCGGGAGTAGGACAGATACGCAGTATTTT. This translates into CATSREGGSRTDTQYF.

This chain joins TRBV7-2 and TRBJ2-7; 7 bases agree with TRBD1. V lost 1 base and J lost 5; bases outside the gene matches: 8. The CDR3 runs 15 residues. Per germline, CDR1 SGHTA and CDR2 FQGNSA. CDR3 DNA: TGTGCCAGCAGCTTAGTACAGGGGAGCCTCCACGAGCAGTACTTC. Translating gives CASSLVQGSLHEQYF. Filled out from reference TRBV7-2 and TRBJ2-7, the complete variable domain reads GAGVSQSPSNKVTEKGKDVELRCDPISGHTALYWYRQSLGQGLEFLIYFQGNSAPDKSGLPSDRFSAERTGGSVSTLTIQRTQQEDSAVYLCASSLVQGSLHEQYFGPGTRLTVT.

V usage is TRBV5-4 and J usage is TRBJ2-2; tentative D call: TRBD2 (6 bases). V lost 0 bases to trimming and J lost 1 base, with 10 bases between them. There are 16 residues in the CDR3. Germline lookup yields CDR1 SGHNT and CDR2 YYREEE (reference sequence). In nucleotides, the CDR3 is TGTGCCAGCAGCTTGGGATTGGGGGGGAACACCGGGGAGCTGTTTTTT. Its protein product is CASSLGLGGNTGELFF. The variable domain in full, with the rest retrieved from reference TRBV5-4 and TRBJ2-2, is ETGVTQSPTHLIKTRGQQVTLRCSSQSGHNTVSWYQQALGQGPQFIFQYYREEENGRGNFPPRFSGLQFPNYSSELNVNALELDDSALYLCASSLGLGGNTGELFFGEGSRLTVL.

V is TRBV19 and J is TRBJ1-5; 8 bases are shared with TRBD1. Germline CDR1 reads LNHDA; CDR2 reads SQIVND (reference sequence). This CDR3 contains 15 residues. V trimming: 4 bases; J trimming: 3 bases; junction bases outside the gene matches: 5. CDR3: CASSRDRRYNQPQHF. As DNA, the CDR3 is TGTGCCAGTAGTAGGGACAGGAGATACAATCAGCCCCAGCATTTT.

The J gene is TRBJ2-5, the V gene TRBV27; 8 bases match TRBD1. J lost 1 base, V lost 2 bases, and 9 bases had no gene match. The CDR3 extends over 17 amino acids. The germline gives CDR1 MNHEY, CDR2 SMNVEV (reference sequence). The CDR3 reads CASSLGTGGSLQETQYF. The CDR3 DNA reads as TGTGCCAGCAGTTTAGGGACAGGAGGCAGCCTCCAAGAGACCCAGTACTTC.

V gene TRBV9 combines with J gene TRBJ2-2; a possible D gene is TRBD2 (6 bases). CDR3 length equals 12 residues. Germline lookup yields CDR1 SGDLS and CDR2 YYNGEE. Trimming left V 7 bases short and J 11 bases short, with 15 bases between. The DNA of the CDR3 is TGTGCCAGCCGCAGTGGGGGACTTGAGCTGTTTTTT. It translates to CASRSGGLELFF.

This sequence joins TRBV6-5 and TRBJ2-7; D unclear. The germline gives CDR1 MNHEY, CDR2 SVGAGI. V gave up 6 bases and J gave up 3 bases, with 15 bases separating them. The CDR3 contains 14 residues. The CDR3 bases are TGTGCCAGCAGCCTCGACTTTACCAACTACGAGCAGTACTTC. It codes for CASSLDFTNYEQYF.

The chain links TRBV5-6 to TRBJ1-4, with TRBD1 as a possible D gene (5 bases). The germline CDR1 and CDR2 sequences are SGHDT and YYEEEE. There are 14 residues in the CDR3. The ends were cut back, 4 bases at V and 3 bases at J, with 10 bases in the middle. The CDR3 DNA reads as TGTGCCAGCAGCCCGGGACTGTCTAATGAAAAACTGTTTTTT. It encodes CASSPGLSNEKLFF.

This chain connects TRBV19 to TRBJ2-7; D not certain. The CDR3 totals 12 residues. Trimming cost V 2 bases and J 6 bases, with 8 bases left between them. From germline, CDR1 is LNHDA and CDR2 SQIVND (reference sequence). CDR3: CASSISGTEQYF. Here the CDR3 DNA reads TGTGCCAGTAGTATATCGGGTACCGAGCAGTACTTC.

The genes are TRBV7-3 and TRBJ1-2; no firm D call. The CDR3 is 14 residues long. Germline lookup yields CDR1 SGHTA and CDR2 FQGTGA. V gave up 2 bases and J gave up 4 bases, with 11 bases separating them. CDR3 nucleotide sequence: TGTGCCAGCAGCTTAGGTCTTGGCCCCTATGGCTACACCTTC. Translated: CASSLGLGPYGYTF.

This sequence joins TRBV7-9 and TRBJ2-7; D might be TRBD2 (6 bases). Trimming cost V 3 bases and J 5 bases, with 14 bases left between them. There are 14 residues in the CDR3. Germline V CDR1 and CDR2: SEHNR, FQNEAQ (reference sequence). The CDR3 loop is CASSLYGTPDEQYF. CDR3 DNA sequence: TGTGCCAGCAGCTTGTACGGGACTCCCGACGAGCAGTACTTC.

J is TRBJ1-5 and V is TRBV6-1; 8 nucleotides match TRBD1. The junction had 6 bases not matched to a gene; V was cut back by 1 base and J by 7 bases. The germline V gene has CDR1 MNHNS and CDR2 SASEGT. CDR3 length: 15 amino acids. The CDR3 region is CASSEGTGFGQPQHF. The CDR3 DNA sequence: TGTGCCAGCAGTGAAGGGACAGGGTTTGGGCAGCCCCAGCATTTT.

The rearrangement joins TRBV11-3 to TRBJ2-1; TRBD1 matches 10 bases. With V trimmed by 5 bases and J by 9 bases, 10 bases remained unmatched. From germline, CDR1 is SGHNT and CDR2 YENEEA. The CDR3 has 15 amino acids. This CDR3 is CASSQAGTGEGEQFF. The CDR3 DNA sequence: TGTGCCAGCAGCCAAGCCGGGACAGGGGAAGGTGAGCAGTTCTTC.

The genes are TRBV19 and TRBJ2-1; a possible D gene is TRBD2 (7 bases). V dropped 6 bases and J dropped 0 bases, with 15 bases sitting between them. This CDR3 comprises 16 residues. The germline V gene has CDR1 LNHDA and CDR2 SQIVND (reference sequence). CDR3: CASRGGRGSSYNEQFF. CDR3 coding DNA: TGTGCCAGTAGGGGGGGGCGGGGATCCTCCTACAATGAGCAGTTCTTC.

The chain has TRBV28 and TRBJ1-6, with D perhaps TRBD1 (5 bases). The germline V gene encodes CDR1 MDHEN and CDR2 SYDVKM. The CDR3 sequence is 17 residues long. Trimming shortened V by 4 bases and J by 2 bases, and 15 bases separated the two germline ends. DNA of the CDR3: TGTGCCAGCAGTTCGACAGCCTCATCAGCCTATAATTCACCCCTCCACTTT. This sequence encodes CASSSTASSAYNSPLHF.

This chain links TRBV5-1 with TRBJ2-3, with a tentative D call TRBD2 (6 bases). Trimming cost V 1 base and J 3 bases, with 15 bases left between them. The CDR3 length is 16 residues. CDR1 is SGHRS and CDR2 is YFSETQ in the germline V gene. The CDR3 spells CASSLSQGGFTDTQYF. DNA of the CDR3: TGCGCCAGCAGCTTGAGTCAGGGAGGATTTACAGATACGCAGTATTTT.

This chain joins TRBV6-4 and TRBJ1-2; D is uncertain. The CDR3 length is 13 residues. V lost 4 bases and J lost 5, with 11 bases in between. Per germline, CDR1 MRHNA and CDR2 SNTAGT. CDR3 nucleotide sequence: TGTGCCAGCAGTGCGGCAGACGGGTATGGCTACACCTTC. It translates to CASSAADGYGYTF.

CDR3 sequence (DNA): TGTGCCAGCAGCGTAGCGACAGGGGGGAACACTGAAGCTTTCTTT. It yields the protein CASSVATGGNTEAFF. This rearrangement joins TRBV9 to TRBJ1-1, with 9 bases fitting TRBD1. The ends lost 0 bases at V and 1 base at J; junction bases unmatched: 1. The CDR3 contains 15 residues. Germline values: CDR1 SGDLS, CDR2 YYNGEE.

V gene TRBV19 combines with J gene TRBJ2-1; 10 bases are a match to TRBD2. This CDR3 has 17 residues. CDR1 LNHDA and CDR2 SQIVND come from the germline V gene (reference sequence). Germline trimming cut 5 bases from V and 4 bases from J; bases unmatched to any gene: 11. For the CDR3, the DNA is TGTGCCAGTAGTGTGACGTCTAGCGGGGGCCAGTACAATGAGCAGTTCTTC. It codes for CASSVTSSGGQYNEQFF.

A single count supports this clone. V usage is TRBV10-3 and J usage is TRBJ2-4; 8 bases agree with TRBD2. The CDR3 sequence is 16 residues long. The germline CDR1 and CDR2 sequences are ENHRY and SYGVKD. The J segment lost 5 bases and the V segment lost 3 bases, leaving 9 bases of the junction unmatched. The CDR3 nucleotides read TGTGCCATCAGTGAAGCGGGGACGGGACTAGAAAACATTCAGTACTTC. Residues: CAISEAGTGLENIQYF.